The T cell receptor beta chain under discussion was sequenced for a study of blood T cell repertoires in COVID-19. Study overall: The United States, Italy and Spain were the sources of the acute and convalescent COVID-19 samples. Sources were T cells, B-cell-depleted T cells, or PBMCs; the material itself was cDNA or gDNA.

Germline CDR1 reads MNHEY; CDR2 reads SMNVEV (reference sequence). There are 14 residues in the CDR3. The V and J ends lost 8 bases and 2 bases, in that order; junction bases with no gene match: 8. Methods used by the authors: Reference gene primer amplification yielded estimated nucleated cell counts. Method: immunoSEQ multiplex PCR; TCRdb's copy keeps in-frame clones and lacks some. The V and J calls and clone size come from that table; D and trimming were worked out from the DNA. The data contain more than 300,000 clones, almost 90% of them singletons. Seattle patients were enrolled during active infection and followed longitudinally.

This chain joins TRBV27 and TRBJ2-7; 8 nucleotides agree with TRBD2. Specimen: peripheral blood. The sequence came from a woman aged 40 to 55 with COVID-19, enrolled during active disease. The CDR3 region is CASDAPGGAYEQYF. CDR3 DNA sequence: TGTGCCAGCGACGCCCCGGGGGGGGCCTACGAGCAGTACTTC.